This is a list of T cell receptor beta chains from one sample in a study of regulatory T cells in long-lasting Graves disease. One entry per CDR3 protein, called by TCRdb with MiXCR from the multiplex PCR reads. The sample has around 470,000 distinct CDR3 sequences; roughly 15% are singletons. The same sample was also studied in work on T cells in Graves' hyperthyroidism and ophthalmopathy.

The sequencing used peripheral blood mononuclear cells (PBMCs), collected at new diagnosis, from a patient treated with antithyroid drugs. All receptors derive from a woman aged 45-65 years with Graves disease. Both conserved end residues are part of each CDR3. D genes are given only for firm matches. Clone size is shown for a subset of rows, as once, few, many or a class of expanded clone.

size: .; V: TRBV4-1; D: .; J: TRBJ1-5; DNA: TGCGCCAGCAGCCAAGGGGGGCGCGGGAGCAATCAGCCCCAGCATTTT; CDR3: CASSQGGRGSNQPQHF
size: .; V: TRBV10-2; D: .; J: TRBJ2-3; DNA: TGCGCCAGCAGAGAACAGGGTGGCGCAGATACGCAGTATTTT; CDR3: CASREQGGADTQYF
size: once; V: TRBV6-2/TRBV6-3; D: TRBD2; J: TRBJ2-5; DNA: TGTGCCAGCAGCACGCGCATCATAGCGGGAGTGCGGGAGACCCAGTACTTC; CDR3: CASSTRIIAGVRETQYF
size: many; V: TRBV6-1; D: .; J: TRBJ1-2; DNA: TGTGCCAGCAGTCCCTTTGGGAGGGACATTGGCGGCTACACCTTC; CDR3: CASSPFGRDIGGYTF
size: many; V: TRBV5-1; D: .; J: TRBJ1-5; DNA: TGCGCCAGCAGGGGGGGACCGAATAGCAATCAGCCCCAGCATTTT; CDR3: CASRGGPNSNQPQHF
size: few; V: TRBV7-9; D: TRBD1; J: TRBJ2-3; DNA: TGTGCCAGCAGCTTATCGGGACAGGGTAAATCGCTATCGCAGTATTTT; CDR3: CASSLSGQGKSLSQYF
size: .; V: TRBV12-3/TRBV12-4; D: TRBD1; J: TRBJ2-7; DNA: TGTGCCAGCAGCGACAGGGGAGAATCCTACGAGCAGTACTTC; CDR3: CASSDRGESYEQYF
size: .; V: TRBV30; D: TRBD2; J: TRBJ2-7; DNA: TGTGCCTGCGGACTAGCGGAAAATTACGAGCAGTACTTC; CDR3: CACGLAENYEQYF
size: many; V: TRBV12-3/TRBV12-4; D: TRBD2; J: TRBJ2-2; DNA: TGTGCCAGCAGTCTACGGCCGGGACTAGCGGGAGGGAACACCGGGGAGCTGTTTTTT; CDR3: CASSLRPGLAGGNTGELFF
size: .; V: TRBV9; D: .; J: TRBJ2-7; DNA: TGTGCCAGCAGCGTAGGGTACGGTCACGAGCAGTACTTC; CDR3: CASSVGYGHEQYF
size: few; V: TRBV7-2; D: TRBD1; J: TRBJ1-4; DNA: TGTGCCAGCAGCCCCCGACAGGGGAGGTTTGAAAAACTGTTTTTT; CDR3: CASSPRQGRFEKLFF
size: few; V: TRBV9; D: .; J: TRBJ2-3; DNA: TGTGCCAGCACCCAAGGGGGGGCGAGCACAGATACGCAGTATTTT; CDR3: CASTQGGASTDTQYF
size: many; V: TRBV28; D: TRBD2; J: TRBJ2-7; DNA: TGTGCCAGCAGTTTAGTAGTGAAAGGCGGGAGGGGCGAGCAGTACTTC; CDR3: CASSLVVKGGRGEQYF
size: .; V: TRBV4-2; D: .; J: TRBJ2-7; DNA: TGTGCCAGCAGCCAAGATCGGTTCTCGGAGCAGTACTTC; CDR3: CASSQDRFSEQYF
size: .; V: TRBV6-1; D: TRBD2; J: TRBJ2-3; DNA: TGTGCCAGCCCGGGGACTAGCGGGAGGAGTGAGGATACGCAGTATTTT; CDR3: CASPGTSGRSEDTQYF